This TCR beta chain originates from a study of blood T cell repertoires in COVID-19. Study at large: Both acute and convalescent COVID-19 samples were obtained from the United States, Italy and Spain. Sample material is recorded as cDNA or gDNA derived from T cells, B-cell-depleted T cells, or PBMCs.

Under the authors' procedure: It was from reference gene primer amplification that nucleated cell counts were estimated. Libraries were prepared by immunoSEQ multiplex PCR; TCRdb keeps only in-frame clonotypes and omits some of them. D and trimming were read from the DNA, whereas the V and J calls and clone size are those reported in that table. The data contain some 190,000 clones, roughly 88% of them singletons. The junction had 3 bases not matched to a gene; V was cut back by 6 bases and J by 6 bases. CDR3 length: 12 amino acids. Sequencing was performed on peripheral blood. The chain recombines TRBV12-3 or TRBV12-4 with TRBJ2-3, with TRBD2 matching over 7 bases. The sequence derives from a human donor with active or convalescent COVID-19. The donor label of this sample is uncertain. In DNA form, the CDR3 reads TGTGCCAGCAGCCCAGCGGGGGATACGCAGTATTTT. This encodes CASSPAGDTQYF.